Listed below are T cell receptor beta chains from one sample, sequenced in a study of regulatory T cells in long-lasting Graves disease. MiXCR, applied by TCRdb to the multiplex PCR reads, yields one record per CDR3 protein. The table records about 460,000 distinct CDR3 sequences, 22% of them present only once. The specimen comprised peripheral blood mononuclear cells (PBMCs), sampled when the disease was refractory, from a patient treated with antithyroid drugs. These receptors all come from a female donor with Graves disease. Both conserved end residues are trimmed from each CDR3. D genes are given only for firm matches.

cdr3_aa d_call j_call v_call
ASSSHRRELYTGELF TRBD2 TRBJ2-2 TRBV7-3
ASSLGQGAENEQF TRBD1 TRBJ2-1 TRBV28
ASSLKLSTGYT - TRBJ1-2 TRBV28
ASSLTGANAGELF - TRBJ2-2 TRBV11-2
ASSSRDFPYGYT - TRBJ1-2 TRBV28
SATLGLAGIYEQY TRBD2 TRBJ2-7 TRBV20-1
ASSSGGGPGGTEAF - TRBJ1-1 TRBV7-9
ASSSRDRGSEQY TRBD1 TRBJ2-7 TRBV5-1
ASNSGSSYNEQF TRBD2 TRBJ2-1 TRBV6-1
ASFQGTGELF - TRBJ2-2 TRBV25-1
ASSLDPGNNQPQH - TRBJ1-5 TRBV7-9
ASSTGLGQIYGYT TRBD1 TRBJ1-2 TRBV7-2
ATSEGRMGKGANVLT - TRBJ2-6 TRBV24-1
SGSRDRVDEQY TRBD1 TRBJ2-7 TRBV20-1
AISAKQVSYEQY - TRBJ2-7 TRBV10-3
AWSSGGTYEQY - TRBJ2-7 TRBV30
ASSRMAGGETQY TRBD2 TRBJ2-5 TRBV18
AISEGGQGAGEAF TRBD1 TRBJ1-1 TRBV10-3
ATKVVEQY - TRBJ2-7 TRBV2
AWSVQADTEAF - TRBJ1-1 TRBV30
ASSYAGTSGSTDTQY TRBD2 TRBJ2-3 TRBV6-9
SARGWGFRRETQY - TRBJ2-5 TRBV20-1
SAPGGGGPDYEQY TRBD2 TRBJ2-7 TRBV20-1
ASSLNKQANSPLH - TRBJ1-6 TRBV7-2
ASSVSFPGEAF - TRBJ1-1 TRBV9